This TCR beta chain was recorded in a study of blood T cell repertoires in COVID-19. Germline CDR1 KGHDR, CDR2 SFDVKD. V lost 4 bases and J 2 bases, leaving 11 bases between the germline ends. The CDR3 has 14 residues. In the authors' workflow: From reference gene primer amplification, estimates of nucleated cell counts were derived. Clones were sequenced by immunoSEQ multiplex PCR, and TCRdb holds only the in-frame ones, with some missing. V and J calls plus clone size are reproduced from that table; the DNA served to infer D and trimming. This sample yields 300,000 or so clones, of which more than 90% are seen a single time; 2.6% belongs to the top ten. Individuals drawn from around 25 US areas were about 18 to 100 years old.

The chain combines TRBV24-1 with TRBJ2-7; a weak D match, TRBD2 (5 bases). This receptor was obtained from a man between 60 and 75 years old who had recovered from COVID-19. Material for sequencing was PBMCs or T cells enriched from blood (not recorded which). This CDR3 is CATSDPGNPYEQYF. CDR3 in DNA: TGTGCCACCAGTGACCCCGGGAATCCCTACGAGCAGTACTTC.